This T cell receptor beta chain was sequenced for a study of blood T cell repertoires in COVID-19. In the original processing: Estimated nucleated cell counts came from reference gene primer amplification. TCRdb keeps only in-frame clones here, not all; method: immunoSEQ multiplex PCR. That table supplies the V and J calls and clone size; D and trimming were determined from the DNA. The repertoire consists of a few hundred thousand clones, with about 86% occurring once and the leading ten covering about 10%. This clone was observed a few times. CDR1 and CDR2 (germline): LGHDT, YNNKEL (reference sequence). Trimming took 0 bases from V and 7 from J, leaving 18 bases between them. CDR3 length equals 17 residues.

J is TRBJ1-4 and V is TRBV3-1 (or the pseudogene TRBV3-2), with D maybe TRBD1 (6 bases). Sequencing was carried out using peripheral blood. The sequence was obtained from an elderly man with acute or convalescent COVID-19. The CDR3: CASSQDLGGRVVEKLFF. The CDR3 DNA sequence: TGTGCCAGCAGCCAAGATCTCGGGGGGCGAGTGGTTGAAAAACTGTTTTTT.